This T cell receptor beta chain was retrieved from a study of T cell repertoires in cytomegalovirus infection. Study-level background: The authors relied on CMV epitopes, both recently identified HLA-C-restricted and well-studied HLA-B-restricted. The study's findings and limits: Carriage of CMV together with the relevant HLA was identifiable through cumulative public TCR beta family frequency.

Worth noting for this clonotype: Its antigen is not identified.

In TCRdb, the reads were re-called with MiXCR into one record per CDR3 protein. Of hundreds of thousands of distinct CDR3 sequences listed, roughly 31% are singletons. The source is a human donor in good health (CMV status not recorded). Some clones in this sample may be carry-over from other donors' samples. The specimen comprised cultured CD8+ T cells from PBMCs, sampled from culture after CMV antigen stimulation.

CDR3 bases: TGTGCCAGCAAAGGGTCTAGACCCTACGAGCAGTACTTC. This codes for CASKGSRPYEQYF. V gene TRBV19 combines with J gene TRBJ2-7; D gene unclear. The CDR3 runs to 13 residues. Germline V gene lookup returns CDR1 LNHDA and CDR2 SQIVND (reference sequence). Trimming cost V 9 bases and J 2 bases, with 14 bases left between them.